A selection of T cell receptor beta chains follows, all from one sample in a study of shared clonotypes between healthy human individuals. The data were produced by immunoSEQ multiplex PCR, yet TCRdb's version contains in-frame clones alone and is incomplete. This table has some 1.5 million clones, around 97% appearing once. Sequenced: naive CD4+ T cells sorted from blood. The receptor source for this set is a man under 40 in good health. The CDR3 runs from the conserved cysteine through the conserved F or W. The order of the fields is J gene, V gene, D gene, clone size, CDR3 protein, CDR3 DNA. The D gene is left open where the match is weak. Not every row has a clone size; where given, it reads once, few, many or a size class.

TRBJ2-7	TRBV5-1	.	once	CASSLKGPSYEQYF	TGCGCCAGCAGCTTGAAAGGTCCCTCCTACGAGCAGTACTTC
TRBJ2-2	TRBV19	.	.	CASHRSHGSYTGELFF	TGTGCCAGTCATAGGTCACACGGGTCCTACACCGGGGAGCTGTTTTTT
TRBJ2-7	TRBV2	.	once	CASSEHRAHEQYF	TGTGCCAGCAGTGAACACAGGGCCCACGAGCAGTACTTC
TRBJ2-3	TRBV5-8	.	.	CASSWRAASTDTQYF	TGTGCCAGCAGCTGGCGCGCGGCTAGCACAGATACGCAGTATTTT
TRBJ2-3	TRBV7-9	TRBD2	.	CASRPGLAGRTDTQYF	TGTGCCAGCAGACCTGGACTAGCGGGACGCACAGATACGCAGTATTTT
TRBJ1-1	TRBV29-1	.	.	CSVAGGRMNTEAFF	TGCAGCGTTGCTGGAGGGAGGATGAACACTGAAGCTTTCTTT
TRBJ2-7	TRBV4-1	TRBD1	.	CASSSILRTGWYEQYF	TGCGCCAGCAGCTCGATCCTACGGACAGGGTGGTACGAGCAGTACTTC
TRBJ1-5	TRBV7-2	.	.	CASSLEAQPQHF	TGTGCCAGCAGCTTAGAGGCTCAGCCCCAGCATTTT
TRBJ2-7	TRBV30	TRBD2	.	CAWSVGGALEEQYF	TGTGCCTGGAGTGTCGGGGGGGCCCTAGAGGAGCAGTACTTC
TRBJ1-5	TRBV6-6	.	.	CASSPRQVGNQPQHF	TGTGCCAGCAGTCCCCGACAGGTGGGCAATCAGCCCCAGCATTTT
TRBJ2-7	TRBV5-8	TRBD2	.	CASSLALLAGGNSYEQYF	TGTGCCAGCAGCTTGGCCCTATTAGCGGGAGGCAACTCCTACGAGCAGTACTTC
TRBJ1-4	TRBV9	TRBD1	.	CASSVVRDRGRRSEKLFF	TGTGCCAGCAGCGTAGTTCGGGACAGGGGCCGGAGAAGTGAAAAACTGTTTTTT
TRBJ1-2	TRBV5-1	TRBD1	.	CASSLRDRTNYGYTF	TGCGCCAGCAGCTTAAGGGACAGGACTAACTATGGCTACACCTTC
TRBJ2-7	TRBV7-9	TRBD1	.	CASSPTGTGGFYEQYF	TGTGCCAGCAGCCCTACTGGGACAGGGGGTTTCTACGAGCAGTACTTC
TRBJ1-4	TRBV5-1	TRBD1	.	CASSRTGGEKLFF	TGCGCCAGCAGCAGGACAGGGGGCGAAAAACTGTTTTTT
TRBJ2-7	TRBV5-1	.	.	CASSASLYEQYF	TGCGCCAGCAGCGCGTCCCTCTACGAGCAGTACTTC
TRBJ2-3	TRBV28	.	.	CASDSRPGGTDTQYF	TGTGCCAGCGACTCAAGGCCAGGGGGCACAGATACGCAGTATTTT
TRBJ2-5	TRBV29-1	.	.	CSVSPGVGETQYF	TGCAGCGTTTCCCCGGGAGTAGGAGAGACCCAGTACTTC
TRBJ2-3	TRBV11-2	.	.	CASSSTSTGATQYF	TGTGCCAGCAGCTCGACGTCAACCGGAGCTACGCAGTATTTT
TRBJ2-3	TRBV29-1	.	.	CSFDLARDTQYF	TGCAGCTTTGATCTAGCGCGAGATACGCAGTATTTT
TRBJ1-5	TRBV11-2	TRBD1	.	CASSTPGRRQGNQPQHF	TGTGCCAGCAGTACACCAGGGAGGAGACAGGGAAATCAGCCCCAGCATTTT
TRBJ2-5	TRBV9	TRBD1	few	CASSVDPGGETQYF	TGTGCCAGCAGCGTAGACCCAGGGGGAGAGACCCAGTACTTC
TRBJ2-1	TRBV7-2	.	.	CASSFPQRGSIYNEQFF	TGTGCCAGCAGCTTTCCACAACGGGGAAGTATCTACAATGAGCAGTTCTTC
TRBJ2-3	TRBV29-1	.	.	CSVLQGLTDTQYF	TGCAGCGTTCTACAGGGCCTCACAGATACGCAGTATTTT
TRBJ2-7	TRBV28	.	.	CASSFFEVRGNYEQYF	TGTGCCAGCAGTTTCTTTGAGGTGAGGGGAAACTACGAGCAGTACTTC
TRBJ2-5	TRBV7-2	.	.	CASSLVSTGPQETQYF	TGTGCCAGCAGCTTAGTGTCCACGGGACCCCAAGAGACCCAGTACTTC
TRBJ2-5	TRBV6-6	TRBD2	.	CASSYRVAGGRETQYF	TGTGCCAGCAGTTACCGTGTGGCGGGAGGGAGAGAGACCCAGTACTTC
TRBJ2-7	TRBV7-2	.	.	CASSLDLASEQYF	TGTGCCAGCAGCTTGGACTTGGCCAGCGAGCAGTACTTC
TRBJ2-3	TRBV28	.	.	CAITPRRARTDTQYF	TGTGCCATCACCCCAAGGAGGGCTCGCACAGATACGCAGTATTTT
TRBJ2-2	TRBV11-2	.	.	CASSLTGWTGELFF	TGTGCCAGCAGCTTAACAGGCTGGACCGGGGAGCTGTTTTTT
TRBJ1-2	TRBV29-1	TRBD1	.	CSAAAGAGGNYGYTF	TGCAGCGCCGCGGCGGGGGCAGGGGGCAACTATGGCTACACCTTC
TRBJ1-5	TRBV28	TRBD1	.	CASSTLTGAVSNQPQHF	TGTGCCAGCAGTACCCTGACAGGGGCCGTTAGCAATCAGCCCCAGCATTTT
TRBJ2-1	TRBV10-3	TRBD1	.	CAIREDRGRLGNEQFF	TGTGCCATCAGGGAGGACAGGGGGCGCCTGGGCAATGAGCAGTTCTTC
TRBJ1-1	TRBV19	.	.	CASSPRQDMNTEAFF	TGTGCCAGTAGTCCCAGACAGGACATGAACACTGAAGCTTTCTTT
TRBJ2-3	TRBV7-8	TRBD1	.	CASSRGQGADTQYF	TGTGCCAGCAGTCGGGGACAGGGGGCAGATACGCAGTATTTT
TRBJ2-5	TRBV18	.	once	CASSPYTGDQETQYF	TGTGCCAGCTCACCCTATACGGGTGACCAAGAGACCCAGTACTTC
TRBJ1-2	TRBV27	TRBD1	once	CASSLMAGGAYGYTF	TGTGCCAGCAGTTTAATGGCAGGGGGCGCCTATGGCTACACCTTC
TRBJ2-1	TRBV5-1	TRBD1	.	CASSVPGQYNEQFF	TGCGCCAGCAGCGTGCCGGGACAGTACAATGAGCAGTTCTTC
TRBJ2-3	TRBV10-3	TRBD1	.	CAISEVGQPTDTQYF	TGTGCCATCAGTGAAGTGGGACAGCCCACAGATACGCAGTATTTT
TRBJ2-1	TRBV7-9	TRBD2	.	CASSYRRAWTSGKYNEQFF	TGTGCCAGCAGCTACAGGAGAGCTTGGACTAGCGGGAAGTACAATGAGCAGTTCTTC
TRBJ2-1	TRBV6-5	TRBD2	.	CASTTTSGRYNEQFF	TGTGCCAGCACCACGACTAGCGGGAGGTACAATGAGCAGTTCTTC
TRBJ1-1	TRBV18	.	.	CASSPLGIPQMNTEAFF	TGTGCCAGCTCACCTCTCGGGATCCCACAAATGAACACTGAAGCTTTCTTT
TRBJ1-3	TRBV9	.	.	CASSPGRGGSGNTIYF	TGTGCCAGCAGCCCGGGTCGGGGGGGCTCTGGAAACACCATATATTTT
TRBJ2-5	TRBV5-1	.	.	CASSLLGNQETQYF	TGCGCCAGCAGCTTGTTAGGCAACCAAGAGACCCAGTACTTC
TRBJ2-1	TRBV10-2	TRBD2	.	CASPRTSGSLNEQFF	TGCGCCAGCCCTAGGACTAGCGGGAGTCTCAATGAGCAGTTCTTC
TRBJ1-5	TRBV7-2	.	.	CASSFGFQPQHF	TGTGCCAGCAGCTTCGGTTTCCAGCCCCAGCATTTT
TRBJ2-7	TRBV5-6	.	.	CASSLPPYEQYF	TGTGCCAGCAGCTTGCCTCCGTACGAGCAGTACTTC
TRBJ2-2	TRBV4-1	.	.	CASSRLGELFF	TGCGCCAGCAGCCGTCTAGGGGAGCTGTTTTTT
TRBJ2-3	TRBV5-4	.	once	CASSLGVVDTQYF	TGTGCCAGCAGCTTGGGAGTGGTAGATACGCAGTATTTT
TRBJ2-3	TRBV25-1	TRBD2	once	CASSESSAGGITDTQYF	TGTGCCAGCAGTGAATCTAGCGCGGGAGGGATTACAGATACGCAGTATTTT
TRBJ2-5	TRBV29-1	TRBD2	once	CSAITSGETQYF	TGCAGCGCCATAACTAGCGGAGAGACCCAGTACTTC
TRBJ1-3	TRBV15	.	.	CATSSTRVPGNTIYF	TGTGCCACCAGCTCTACGAGAGTTCCTGGAAACACCATATATTTT
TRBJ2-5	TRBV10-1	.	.	CASSAFTEGTQYF	TGCGCCAGCAGTGCGTTCACCGAGGGGACCCAGTACTTC
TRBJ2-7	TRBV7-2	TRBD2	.	CASSLELAGASFEQYF	TGTGCCAGCAGCTTAGAACTAGCGGGAGCCAGTTTCGAGCAGTACTTC